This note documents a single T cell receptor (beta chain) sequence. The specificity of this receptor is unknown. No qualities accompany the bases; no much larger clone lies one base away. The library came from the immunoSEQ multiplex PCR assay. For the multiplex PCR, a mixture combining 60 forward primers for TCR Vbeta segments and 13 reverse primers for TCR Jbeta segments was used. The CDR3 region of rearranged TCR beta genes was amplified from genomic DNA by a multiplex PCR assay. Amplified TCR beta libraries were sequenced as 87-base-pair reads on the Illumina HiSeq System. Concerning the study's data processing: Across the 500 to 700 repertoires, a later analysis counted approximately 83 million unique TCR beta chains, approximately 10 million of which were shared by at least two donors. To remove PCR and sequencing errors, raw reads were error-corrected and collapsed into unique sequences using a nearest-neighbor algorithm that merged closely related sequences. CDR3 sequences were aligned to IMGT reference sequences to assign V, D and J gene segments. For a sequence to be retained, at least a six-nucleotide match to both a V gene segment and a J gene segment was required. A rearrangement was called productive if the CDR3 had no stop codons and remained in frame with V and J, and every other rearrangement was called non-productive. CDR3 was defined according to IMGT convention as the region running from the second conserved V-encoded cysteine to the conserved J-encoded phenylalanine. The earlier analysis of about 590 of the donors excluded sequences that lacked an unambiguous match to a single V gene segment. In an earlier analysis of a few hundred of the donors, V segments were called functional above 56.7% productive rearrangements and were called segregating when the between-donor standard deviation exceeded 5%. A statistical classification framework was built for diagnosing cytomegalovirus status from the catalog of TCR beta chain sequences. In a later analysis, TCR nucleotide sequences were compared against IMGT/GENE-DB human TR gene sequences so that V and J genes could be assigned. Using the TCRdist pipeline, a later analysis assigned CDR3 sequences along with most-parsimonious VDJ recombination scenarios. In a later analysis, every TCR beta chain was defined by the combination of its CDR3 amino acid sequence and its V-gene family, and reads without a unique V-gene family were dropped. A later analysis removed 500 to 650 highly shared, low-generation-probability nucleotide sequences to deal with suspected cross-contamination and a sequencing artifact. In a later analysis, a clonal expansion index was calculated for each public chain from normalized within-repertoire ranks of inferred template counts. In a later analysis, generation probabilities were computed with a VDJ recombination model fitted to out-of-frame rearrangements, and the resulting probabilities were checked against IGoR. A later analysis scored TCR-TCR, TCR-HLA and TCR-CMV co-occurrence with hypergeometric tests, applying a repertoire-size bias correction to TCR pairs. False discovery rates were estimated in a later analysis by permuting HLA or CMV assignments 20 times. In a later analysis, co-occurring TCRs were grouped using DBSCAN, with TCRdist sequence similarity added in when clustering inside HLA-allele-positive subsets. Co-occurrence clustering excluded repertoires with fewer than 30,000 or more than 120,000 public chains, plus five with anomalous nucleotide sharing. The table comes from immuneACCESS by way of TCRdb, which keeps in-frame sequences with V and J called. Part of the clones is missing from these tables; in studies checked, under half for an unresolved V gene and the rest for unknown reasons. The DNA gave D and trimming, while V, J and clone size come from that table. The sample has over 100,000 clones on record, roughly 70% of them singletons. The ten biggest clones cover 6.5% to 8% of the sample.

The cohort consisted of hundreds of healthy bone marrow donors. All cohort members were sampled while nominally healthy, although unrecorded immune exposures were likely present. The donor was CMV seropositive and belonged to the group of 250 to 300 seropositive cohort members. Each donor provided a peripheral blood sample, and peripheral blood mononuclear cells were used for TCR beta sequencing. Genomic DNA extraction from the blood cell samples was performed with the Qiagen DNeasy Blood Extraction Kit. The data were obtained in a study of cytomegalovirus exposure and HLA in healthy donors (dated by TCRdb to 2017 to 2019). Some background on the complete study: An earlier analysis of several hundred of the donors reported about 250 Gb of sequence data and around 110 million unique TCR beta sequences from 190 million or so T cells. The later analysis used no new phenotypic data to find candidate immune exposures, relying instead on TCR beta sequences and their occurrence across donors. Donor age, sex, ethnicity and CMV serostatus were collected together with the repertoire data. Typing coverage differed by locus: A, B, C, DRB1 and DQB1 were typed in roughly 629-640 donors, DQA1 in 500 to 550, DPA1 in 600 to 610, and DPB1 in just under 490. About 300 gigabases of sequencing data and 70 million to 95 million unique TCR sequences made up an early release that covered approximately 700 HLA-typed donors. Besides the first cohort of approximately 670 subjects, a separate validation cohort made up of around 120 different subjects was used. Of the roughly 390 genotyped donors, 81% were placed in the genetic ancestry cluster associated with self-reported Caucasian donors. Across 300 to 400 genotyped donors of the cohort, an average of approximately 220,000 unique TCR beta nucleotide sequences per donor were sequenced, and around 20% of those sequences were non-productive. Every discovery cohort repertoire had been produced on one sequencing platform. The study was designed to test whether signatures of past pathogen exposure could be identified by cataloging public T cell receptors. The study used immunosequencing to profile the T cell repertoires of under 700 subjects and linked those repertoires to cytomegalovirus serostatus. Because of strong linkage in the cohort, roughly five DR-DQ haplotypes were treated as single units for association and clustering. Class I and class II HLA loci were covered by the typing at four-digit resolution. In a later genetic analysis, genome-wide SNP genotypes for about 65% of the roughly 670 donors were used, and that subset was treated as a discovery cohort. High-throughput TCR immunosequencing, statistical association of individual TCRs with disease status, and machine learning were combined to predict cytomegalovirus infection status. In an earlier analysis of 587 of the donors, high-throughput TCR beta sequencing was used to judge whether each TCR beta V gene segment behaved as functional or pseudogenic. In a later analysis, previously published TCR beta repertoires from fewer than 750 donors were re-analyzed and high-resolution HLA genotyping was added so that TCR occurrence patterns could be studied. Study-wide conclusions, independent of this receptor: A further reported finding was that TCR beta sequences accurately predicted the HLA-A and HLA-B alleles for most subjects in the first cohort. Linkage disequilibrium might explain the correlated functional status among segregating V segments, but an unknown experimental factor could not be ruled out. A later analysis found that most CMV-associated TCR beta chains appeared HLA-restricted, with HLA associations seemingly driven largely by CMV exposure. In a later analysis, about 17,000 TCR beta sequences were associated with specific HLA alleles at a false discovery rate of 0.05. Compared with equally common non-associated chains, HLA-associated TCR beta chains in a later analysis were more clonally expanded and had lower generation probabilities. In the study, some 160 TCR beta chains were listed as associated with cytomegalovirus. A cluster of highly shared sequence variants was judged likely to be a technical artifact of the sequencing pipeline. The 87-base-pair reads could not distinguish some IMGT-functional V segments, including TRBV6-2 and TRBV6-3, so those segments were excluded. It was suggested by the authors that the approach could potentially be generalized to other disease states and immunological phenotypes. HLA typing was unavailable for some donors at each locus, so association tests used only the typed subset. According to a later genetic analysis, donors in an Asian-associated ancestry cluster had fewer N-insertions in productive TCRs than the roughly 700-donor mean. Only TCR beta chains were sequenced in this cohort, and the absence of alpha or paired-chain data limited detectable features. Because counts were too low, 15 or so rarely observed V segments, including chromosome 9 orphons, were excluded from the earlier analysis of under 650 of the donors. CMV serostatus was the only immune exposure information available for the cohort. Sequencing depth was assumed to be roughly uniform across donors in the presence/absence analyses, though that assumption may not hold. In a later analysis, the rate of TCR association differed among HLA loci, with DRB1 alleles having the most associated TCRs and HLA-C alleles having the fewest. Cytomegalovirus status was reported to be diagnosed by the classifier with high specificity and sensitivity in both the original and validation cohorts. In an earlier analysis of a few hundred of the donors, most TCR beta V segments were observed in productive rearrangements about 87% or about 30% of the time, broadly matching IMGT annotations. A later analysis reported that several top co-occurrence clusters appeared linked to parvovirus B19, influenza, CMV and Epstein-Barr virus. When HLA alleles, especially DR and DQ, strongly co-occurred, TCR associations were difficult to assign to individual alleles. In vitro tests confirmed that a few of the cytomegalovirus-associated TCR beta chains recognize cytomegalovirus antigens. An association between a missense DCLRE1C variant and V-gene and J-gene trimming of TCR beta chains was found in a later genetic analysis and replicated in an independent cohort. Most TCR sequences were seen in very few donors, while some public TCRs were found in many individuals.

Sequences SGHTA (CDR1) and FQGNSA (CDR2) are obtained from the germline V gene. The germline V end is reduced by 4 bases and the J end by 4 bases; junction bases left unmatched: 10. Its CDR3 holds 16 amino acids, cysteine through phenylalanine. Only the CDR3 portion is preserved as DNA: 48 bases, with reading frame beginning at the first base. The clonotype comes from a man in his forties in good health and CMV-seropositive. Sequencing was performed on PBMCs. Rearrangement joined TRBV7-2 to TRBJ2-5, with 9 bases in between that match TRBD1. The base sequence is TGTGCCAGCAGCTCCTCCACAGGGGGCGCGGGAGAGACCCAGTACTTC. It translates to CASSSSTGGAGETQYF.